This T cell receptor (beta chain) was captured by sequencing in a study of T cells in Graves' hyperthyroidism and ophthalmopathy. Findings and caveats of the study: Blood also held most thyroid clonotypes expanded beyond 0.001. The model's output predicted ophthalmopathy at a median of about 5.9 months prior to onset. In simple terms, a model built on 13 V-J features told ophthalmopathy apart from stable hyperthyroidism.

As for this clonotype: Its cognate antigen is unknown.

Amplified regions were TCR beta CDR3 sequences from RNA transcripts. A first-round RT-PCR of the TCR CDR3 used the HTBI primer set. MiXCR was run by TCRdb on the multiplex PCR reads, yielding one entry per CDR3 protein. Among some 580,000 distinct CDR3 sequences listed, 16% were seen once. Sequencing was carried out using blood. The sequence derives from a woman in her thirties or forties with Graves' ophthalmopathy.

The CDR3 spells CASSGASDGEQFF. As DNA, the CDR3 is TGTGCCAGCTCGGGTGCTAGCGACGGTGAGCAGTTCTTC. The V and J genes are TRBV18 and TRBJ2-1; maybe TRBD2 (6 bases). CDR1 is KGHSH, CDR2 LQKENI, per germline. V was cut by 6 bases and J by 9 bases, with 15 bases left in between. CDR3 length: 13 residues. The variable domain in full, with the rest retrieved from reference TRBV18 and TRBJ2-1, is NAGVMQNPRHLVRRRGQEARLRCSPMKGHSHVYWYRQLPEEGLKFMVYLQKENIIDESGMPKERFSAEFPKEGPSILRIQQVVRGDSAAYFCASSGASDGEQFFGPGTRLTVL.